This T cell receptor beta chain was recovered during a study of shared T cell receptors in the human thymus. V dropped 0 bases and J dropped 0 bases, with 11 bases sitting between them. The CDR3 contains 16 residues. CDR1 is LGHNA, CDR2 YSLEER, per germline. Sequenced by immunoSEQ multiplex PCR; TCRdb stores in-frame clones only, minus some. The sample includes 500,000 to 850,000 clones, around 87% seen only once; the top ten take 0.0094%. A further study also used this sample, focusing on human thymus T cells. That paper states: The thymus tissue came from resections taken during corrective heart surgery. V and J gene usage appeared biased in thymic and blood repertoires. As related research reported, thymic repertoires overlapped highly among unrelated individuals.

The receptor comes from a boy in the first two years of life with a congenital heart defect. The chain is built from TRBV4-3 and TRBJ1-2; D might be TRBD1 (5 bases). Sequencing input: thymocytes. The DNA for the CDR3 is TGCGCCAGCAGCCAAGATCGCGCAGGGACTAACTATGGCTACACCTTC. Its protein is CASSQDRAGTNYGYTF.